This T cell receptor beta chain was observed in a study of blood T cell repertoires in COVID-19. Study background: In each case, the material was cDNA or gDNA derived from T cells, B-cell-depleted T cells, or PBMCs.

This clone was counted between two and nine times. Original processing methods: Nucleated cell number was recorded as an estimate derived from reference gene primer amplification. Clones were read by immunoSEQ multiplex PCR, and TCRdb kept only the in-frame ones, dropping some. V and J calls and clone size come straight from that table; D and trimming were deduced from the DNA. The sample shows a few hundred thousand clones, around 87% of them seen only once. The CDR3 covers 14 residues. Trimming cost V 6 bases and J 7 bases; bases outside gene matches: 7. CDR1 and CDR2 (germline): MNHEY, SVGAGI. V usage is TRBV6-5 and J usage is TRBJ2-1, with 9 bases identical to TRBD1. This TCR was sampled from a woman aged 30 to 39 who had recovered from COVID-19. The sample consisted of peripheral blood. The CDR3 is CASRTGTGNNEQFF. The CDR3 DNA is TGTGCCAGCAGGACCGGGACAGGGAATAATGAGCAGTTCTTC.